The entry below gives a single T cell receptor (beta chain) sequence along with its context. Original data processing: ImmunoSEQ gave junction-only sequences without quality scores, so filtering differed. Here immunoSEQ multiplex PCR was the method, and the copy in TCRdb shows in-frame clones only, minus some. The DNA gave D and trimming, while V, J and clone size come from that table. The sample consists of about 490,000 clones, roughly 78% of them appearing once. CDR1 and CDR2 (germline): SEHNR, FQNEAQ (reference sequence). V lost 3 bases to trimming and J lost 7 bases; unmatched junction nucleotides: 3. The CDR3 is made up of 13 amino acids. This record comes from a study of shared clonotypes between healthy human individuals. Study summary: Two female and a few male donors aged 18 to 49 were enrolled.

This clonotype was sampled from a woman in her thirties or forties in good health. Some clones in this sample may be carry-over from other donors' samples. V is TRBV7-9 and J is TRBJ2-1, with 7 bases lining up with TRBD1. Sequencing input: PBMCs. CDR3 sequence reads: CASSFSTGNEQFF. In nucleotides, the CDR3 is TGTGCCAGCAGCTTTTCGACAGGGAATGAGCAGTTCTTC. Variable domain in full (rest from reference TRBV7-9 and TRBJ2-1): DTGVSQNPRHKITKRGQNVTFRCDPISEHNRLYWYRQTLGQGPEFLTYFQNEAQLEKSRLLSDRFSAERPKGSFSTLEIQRTEQGDSAMYLCASSFSTGNEQFFGPGTRLTVL.